The 2 T cell receptor beta chains below all came from one sample that was sequenced in a study of CD8+ T cells in alopecia areata. Once RNA had been extracted, it was reverse transcribed into cDNA to act as the sequencing template. Repertoires were generated with immunoSEQ multiplex PCR, while TCRdb's copy carries only in-frame clones and drops some. Of 20,000 to 30,000 clones in the sample, about 50% were seen once. Material for sequencing was NKG2D-high CD8+ T cells sorted from blood. The receptors derive from a human donor with alopecia areata.

This clone was detected only a few times. The J gene is TRBJ2-2, the V gene TRBV7-8, with 10 bases aligning to TRBD2. V was clipped by 4 bases and J by 1 base; unmatched bases: 9. The CDR3 covers 18 residues. Germline loops: CDR1 SGHVS, CDR2 FQNEAQ. CDR3 nucleotides: TGTGCCAGCAGCTCGCTAGCGGGAGTCCCGGAGAACACCGGGGAGCTGTTTTTT. This encodes CASSSLAGVPENTGELFF.

The chain links TRBV15 to TRBJ2-1, with TRBD2 matching 14 bases. CDR1 is LNHNV, CDR2 YYDKDF, per germline (reference sequence). The J segment lost 6 bases and the V segment lost 1 base, leaving 2 bases of the junction unmatched. The CDR3 loop spans 16 amino acids. The CDR3 here is CATSRGLAGGGNEQFF. In nucleotides, the CDR3 is TGTGCCACCAGCAGAGGACTAGCGGGAGGGGGCAATGAGCAGTTCTTC.